This record looks at one T cell receptor (beta chain) sequence and its context. Its antigen remains unknown. This sample was taken from a study of T cell responses to AZD1222 COVID-19 vaccine. The method was immunoSEQ multiplex PCR; TCRdb's version includes in-frame clones alone and lacks a portion of them. The sample carries approximately 68,000 clones, around 88% recorded once. General study results and limits: As reported, nearly half of all spike-specific TCRs target variant regions that are unmutated.

This TCR was recovered from an adult in good health. This sample comprised peripheral blood, obtained on day 0 of AZD1222 vaccination.

The CDR3, as DNA: TGTGCCAGCAGGCCGGCGTCAGGGAACACTGAAGCTTTCTTT. As protein: CASRPASGNTEAFF. The V gene is TRBV28, the J gene TRBJ1-1; D ambiguous. The V and J ends lost 6 bases and 1 base respectively, with 12 bases between them. The germline V gene encodes CDR1 MDHEN and CDR2 SYDVKM. The CDR3 loop spans 14 amino acids.